The clone carrying this T cell receptor beta chain was seen at least ten times. Its cognate antigen is unknown. Per germline, CDR1 LGHNT and CDR2 FRNRAP. The CDR3 contains 15 residues. Unmatched junction bases numbered 10, after V lost 6 bases and J lost 5 bases. Libraries for TCR beta were made by quantitative 5'-RACE with molecular barcodes. MiXCR, applied by TCRdb to the 5' RACE reads, yields one record per CDR3 protein. The sample shows a few hundred thousand distinct CDR3 sequences, 6% to 8.5% of them seen only once. This entry comes from a study of CD8 T cells in ankylosing spondylitis. Overall study findings and caveats: Reports of some motif variants in reactive arthritis synovial fluid and blood predate this one. A TCR beta motif made of about 8 highly homologous variants seemed typical of ankylosing spondylitis blood. The clones that were linked to disease were reported to be significantly enriched in matched synovial fluid samples from ankylosing spondylitis patients.

J is TRBJ1-5 and V is TRBV12-5; 7 bases fit TRBD1. Material for sequencing was blood, either unsorted or a sorted T cell fraction (not recorded which). The source is a male donor with ankylosing spondylitis. CDR3 protein: CASGSRQGEDQPQHF. The DNA of the CDR3 is TGTGCTAGTGGCAGCCGACAGGGAGAGGATCAGCCCCAGCATTTT. Filled out from reference TRBV12-5 and TRBJ1-5, the complete variable domain reads DARVTQTPRHKVTEMGQEVTMRCQPILGHNTVFWYRQTMMQGLELLAYFRNRAPLDDSGMPKDRFSAEMPDATLATLKIQPSEPRDSAVYFCASGSRQGEDQPQHFGDGTRLSIL.